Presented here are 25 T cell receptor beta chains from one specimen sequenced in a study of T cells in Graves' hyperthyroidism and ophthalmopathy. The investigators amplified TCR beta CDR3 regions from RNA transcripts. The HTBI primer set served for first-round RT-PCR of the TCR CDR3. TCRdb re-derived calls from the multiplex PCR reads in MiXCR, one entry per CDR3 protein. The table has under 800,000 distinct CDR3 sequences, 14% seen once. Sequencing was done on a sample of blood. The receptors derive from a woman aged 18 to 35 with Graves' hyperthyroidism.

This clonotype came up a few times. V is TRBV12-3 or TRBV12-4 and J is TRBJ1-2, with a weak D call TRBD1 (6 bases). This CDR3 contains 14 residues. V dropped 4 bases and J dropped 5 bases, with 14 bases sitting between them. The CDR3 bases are TGTGCCAGCAGTTGGGGCGGGGGCAGGTATGGCTACACCTTC. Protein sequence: CASSWGGGRYGYTF.

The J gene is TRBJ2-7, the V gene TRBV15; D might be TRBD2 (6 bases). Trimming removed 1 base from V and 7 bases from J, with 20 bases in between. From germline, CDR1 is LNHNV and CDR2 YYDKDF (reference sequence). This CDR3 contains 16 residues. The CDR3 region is CATSRANIRGIGEQYF. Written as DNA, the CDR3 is TGTGCCACCAGCAGAGCTAATATTCGGGGGATCGGTGAGCAGTACTTC.

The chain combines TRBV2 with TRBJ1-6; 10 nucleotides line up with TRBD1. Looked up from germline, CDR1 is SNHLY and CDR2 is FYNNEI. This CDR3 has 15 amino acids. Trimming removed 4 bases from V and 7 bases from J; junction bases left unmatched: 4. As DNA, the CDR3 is TGTGCCAGCAGTGCGCTGGGACAGGGGAATTCACCCCTCCACTTT. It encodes CASSALGQGNSPLHF.

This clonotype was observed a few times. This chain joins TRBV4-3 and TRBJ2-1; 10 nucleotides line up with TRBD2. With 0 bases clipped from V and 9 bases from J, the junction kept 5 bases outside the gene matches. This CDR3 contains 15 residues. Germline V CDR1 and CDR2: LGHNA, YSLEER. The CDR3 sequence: CASSQEEGTSAEQFF. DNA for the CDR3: TGCGCCAGCAGCCAAGAAGAGGGGACTAGCGCTGAGCAGTTCTTC.

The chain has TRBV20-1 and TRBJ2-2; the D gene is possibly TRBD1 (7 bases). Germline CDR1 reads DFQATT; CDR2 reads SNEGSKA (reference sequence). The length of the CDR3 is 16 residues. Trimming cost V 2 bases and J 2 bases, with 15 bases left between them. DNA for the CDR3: TGCAGTGCTAGAATTCCAGGGGGGCTTAACACCGGGGAGCTGTTTTTT. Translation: CSARIPGGLNTGELFF.

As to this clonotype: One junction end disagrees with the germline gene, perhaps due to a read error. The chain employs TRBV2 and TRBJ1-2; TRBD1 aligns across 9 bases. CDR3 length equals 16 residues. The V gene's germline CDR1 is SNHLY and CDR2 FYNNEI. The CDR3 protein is CASSASGTGKNYGYAF. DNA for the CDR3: TGTGCCAGCAGCGCATCCGGGACAGGGAAAAACTATGGCTACGCCTTC. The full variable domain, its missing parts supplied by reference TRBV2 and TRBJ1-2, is EPEVTQTPSHQVTQMGQEVILRCVPISNHLYFYWYRQILGQKVEFLVSFYNNEISEKSEIFDDQFSVERPDGSNFTLKIRSTKLEDSAMYFCASSASGTGKNYGYAFGSGTRLTVV.

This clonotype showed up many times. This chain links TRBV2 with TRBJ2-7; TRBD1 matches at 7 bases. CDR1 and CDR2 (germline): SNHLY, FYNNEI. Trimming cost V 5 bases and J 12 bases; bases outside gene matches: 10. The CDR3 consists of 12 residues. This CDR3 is CASSFERGRPYF. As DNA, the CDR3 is TGTGCCAGCAGTTTTGAGAGGGGGCGGCCGTACTTC.

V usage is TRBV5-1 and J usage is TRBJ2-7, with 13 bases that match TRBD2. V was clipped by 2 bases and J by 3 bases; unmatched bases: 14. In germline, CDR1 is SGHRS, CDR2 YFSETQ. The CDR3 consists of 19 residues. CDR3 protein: CASSLRGAGTSGIHYEQYF. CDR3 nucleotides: TGCGCCAGCAGCTTAAGGGGGGCCGGGACTAGCGGGATTCACTACGAGCAGTACTTC.

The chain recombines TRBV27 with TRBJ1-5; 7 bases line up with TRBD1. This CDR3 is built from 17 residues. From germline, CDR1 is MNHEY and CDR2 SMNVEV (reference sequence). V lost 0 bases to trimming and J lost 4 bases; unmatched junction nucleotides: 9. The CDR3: CASSLSNPRGSNQPQHF. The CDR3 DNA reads TGTGCCAGCAGTTTATCGAATCCCAGGGGGAGTAATCAGCCCCAGCATTTT.

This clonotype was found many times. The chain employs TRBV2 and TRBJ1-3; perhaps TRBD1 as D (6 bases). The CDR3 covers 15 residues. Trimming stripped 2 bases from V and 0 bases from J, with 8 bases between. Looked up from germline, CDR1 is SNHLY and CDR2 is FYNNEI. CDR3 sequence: CASSEQGSSGNTIYF. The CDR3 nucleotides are TGTGCCAGCAGTGAACAGGGGTCCTCTGGAAACACCATATATTTT.

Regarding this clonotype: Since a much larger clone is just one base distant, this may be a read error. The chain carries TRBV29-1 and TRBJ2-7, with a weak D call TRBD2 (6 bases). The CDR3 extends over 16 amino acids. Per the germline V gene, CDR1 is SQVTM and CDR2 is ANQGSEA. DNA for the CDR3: TGCGGCGTTCAGAACCCCCGGGACGGGAGCTCCTACGAGCAGTACTTC. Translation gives CGVQNPRDGSSYEQYF.

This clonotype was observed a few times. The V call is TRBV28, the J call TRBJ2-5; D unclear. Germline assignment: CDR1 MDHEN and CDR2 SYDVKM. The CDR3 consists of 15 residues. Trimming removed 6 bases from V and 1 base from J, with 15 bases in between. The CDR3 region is CASRPSGRLQETQYF. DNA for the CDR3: TGTGCCAGCAGACCCTCCGGACGGCTCCAAGAGACCCAGTACTTC.

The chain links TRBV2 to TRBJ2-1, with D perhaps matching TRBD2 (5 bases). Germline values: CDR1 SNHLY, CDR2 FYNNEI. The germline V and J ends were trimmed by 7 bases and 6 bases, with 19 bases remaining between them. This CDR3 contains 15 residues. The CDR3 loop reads CASKFRSYTSNEQFF. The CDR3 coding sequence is TGTGCCAGCAAATTTCGATCCTATACTAGCAATGAGCAGTTCTTC.

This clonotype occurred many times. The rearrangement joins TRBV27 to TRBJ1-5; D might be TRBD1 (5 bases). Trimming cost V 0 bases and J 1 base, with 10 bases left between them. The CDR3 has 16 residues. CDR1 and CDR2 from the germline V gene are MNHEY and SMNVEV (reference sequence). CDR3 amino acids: CASSLSWGDSNQPQHF. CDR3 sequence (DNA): TGTGCCAGCAGTTTATCGTGGGGGGACAGCAATCAGCCCCAGCATTTT.

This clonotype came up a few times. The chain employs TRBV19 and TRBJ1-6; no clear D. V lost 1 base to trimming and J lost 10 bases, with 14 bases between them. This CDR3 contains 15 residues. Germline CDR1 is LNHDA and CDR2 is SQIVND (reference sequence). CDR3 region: CASSIVSDGGSPLHF. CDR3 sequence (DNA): TGTGCCAGTAGTATAGTGTCTGACGGCGGGTCACCCCTCCACTTT.

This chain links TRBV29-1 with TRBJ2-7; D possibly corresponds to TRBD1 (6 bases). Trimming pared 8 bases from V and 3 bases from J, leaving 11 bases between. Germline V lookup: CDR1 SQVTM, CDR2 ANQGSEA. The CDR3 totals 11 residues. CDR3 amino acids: CSFAQGYEQYF. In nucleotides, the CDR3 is TGCAGCTTCGCACAGGGCTACGAGCAGTACTTC.

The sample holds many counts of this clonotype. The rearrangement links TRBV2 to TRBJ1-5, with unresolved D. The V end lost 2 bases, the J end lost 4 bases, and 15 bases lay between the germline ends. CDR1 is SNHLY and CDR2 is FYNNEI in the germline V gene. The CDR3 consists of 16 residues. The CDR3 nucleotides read TGTGCCAGCAGTGAAATACCCACCGGTTTGAATCAGCCCCAGCATTTT. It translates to CASSEIPTGLNQPQHF.

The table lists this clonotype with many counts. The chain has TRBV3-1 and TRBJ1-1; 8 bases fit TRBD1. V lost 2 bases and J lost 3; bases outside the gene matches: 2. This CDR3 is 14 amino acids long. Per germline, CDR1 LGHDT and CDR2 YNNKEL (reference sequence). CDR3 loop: CASSQQGADTEAFF. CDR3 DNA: TGTGCCAGCAGCCAACAGGGGGCAGACACTGAAGCTTTCTTT.

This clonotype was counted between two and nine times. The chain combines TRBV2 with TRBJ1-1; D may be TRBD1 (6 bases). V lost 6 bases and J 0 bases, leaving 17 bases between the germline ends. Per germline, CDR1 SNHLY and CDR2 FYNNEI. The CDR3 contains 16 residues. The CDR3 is CASRQGAGGMNTEAFF. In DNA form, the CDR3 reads TGTGCCAGCAGGCAGGGAGCCGGGGGCATGAACACTGAAGCTTTCTTT.

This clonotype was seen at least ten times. CDR3 sequence reads: CASRAGQQETQYF. CDR3 DNA: TGTGCCAGCAGGGCGGGACAGCAAGAGACCCAGTACTTC. This rearrangement joins TRBV12-3 or TRBV12-4 to TRBJ2-5; weak D call: TRBD1 (7 bases). Trimming shortened V by 6 bases and J by 2 bases, and 10 bases separated the two germline ends. The CDR3 sequence is 13 residues long.

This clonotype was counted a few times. The CDR3 reads CAISETGGSSGANVLTF. The CDR3 DNA reads TGTGCCATCAGTGAGACAGGGGGGAGCTCTGGGGCCAACGTCCTGACTTTC. The rearrangement uses TRBV10-3 and TRBJ2-6; 8 bases align to TRBD1. This CDR3 is 17 amino acids long. The germline V gene has CDR1 ENHRY and CDR2 SYGVKD. The junction had 3 bases not matched to a gene; V was cut back by 2 bases and J by 0 bases.

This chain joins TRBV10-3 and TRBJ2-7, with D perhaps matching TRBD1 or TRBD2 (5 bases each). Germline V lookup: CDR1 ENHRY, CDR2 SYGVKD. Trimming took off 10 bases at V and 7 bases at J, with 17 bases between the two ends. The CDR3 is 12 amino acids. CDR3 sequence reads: CATGTDFREQYF. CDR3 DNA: TGTGCCACCGGGACGGACTTTCGGGAGCAGTACTTC.

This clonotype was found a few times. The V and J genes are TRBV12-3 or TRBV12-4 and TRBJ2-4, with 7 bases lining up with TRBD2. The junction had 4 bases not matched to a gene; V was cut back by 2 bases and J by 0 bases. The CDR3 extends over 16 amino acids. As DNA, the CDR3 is TGTGCCAGCAGTTTACTAGCGGAATTAGCCAAAAACATTCAGTACTTC. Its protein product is CASSLLAELAKNIQYF.

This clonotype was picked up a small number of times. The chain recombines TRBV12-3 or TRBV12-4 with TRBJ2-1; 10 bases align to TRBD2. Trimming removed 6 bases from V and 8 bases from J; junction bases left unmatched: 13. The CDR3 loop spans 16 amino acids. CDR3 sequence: CASRSAPAGGPDEQFF. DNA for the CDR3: TGTGCCAGCAGATCCGCCCCAGCGGGAGGGCCGGATGAGCAGTTCTTC.

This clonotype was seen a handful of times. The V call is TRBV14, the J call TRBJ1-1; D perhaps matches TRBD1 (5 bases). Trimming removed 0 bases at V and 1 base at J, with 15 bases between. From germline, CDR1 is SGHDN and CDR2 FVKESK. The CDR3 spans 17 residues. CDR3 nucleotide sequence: TGTGCCAGCAGCCAAGAACTCTGGGGGGGGTCGAACACTGAAGCTTTCTTT. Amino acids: CASSQELWGGSNTEAFF.